The clone carrying this TCR beta chain was detected only once. Libraries were prepared by immunoSEQ multiplex PCR; TCRdb keeps only in-frame clonotypes and omits some of them. The data contain around 57,000 clones, approximately 95% of them singletons. The data derive from a study of preoperative IRX-2 immunotherapy in early breast cancer. Treatment given: preoperative locoregional IRX-2 cytokine immunotherapy. Patients received preoperative, locoregional IRX-2 cytokine immunotherapy in a phase Ib study. CDR1 and CDR2 from the germline V gene are SGHTA and FQGNSA. This CDR3 is built from 15 residues. Trimming shortened V by 1 base and J by 7 bases, and 15 bases separated the two germline ends.

The rearrangement uses TRBV7-2 and TRBJ2-3, with D hard to call. This specimen was taken from a patient treated with IRX-2 immunotherapy. This sequence originates from a human donor with breast cancer. The CDR3 nucleotides read TGTGCCAGCAGCTTAGAGGTATTGGATCCCCATACGCAGTATTTT. It is translated as CASSLEVLDPHTQYF.